The rows below give T cell receptor beta chains drawn from one sample of a study of blood T cell repertoires in COVID-19. Using immunoSEQ multiplex PCR, the repertoire was profiled, and TCRdb retains in-frame clones only, with some absent. The sample includes roughly 150,000 clones, around nine tenths of them seen just once. Sequenced input: peripheral blood. The receptor source for this set is a woman in her sixties or seventies with acute or convalescent COVID-19. Both conserved end residues are part of each CDR3. Each record gives: CDR3 length, J gene, D gene, clone size, V gene, CDR3 DNA, CDR3 protein. A D gene is named only where the DNA matches it firmly. Only part of the rows carry a size: once, few, many, or a class if the clone is expanded.

CDR3 length: 17
J gene: TRBJ1-4
D gene: TRBD1
clone size: NA
V gene: TRBV27
CDR3 DNA: TGTGCCAGCAGTCCCGGGGGACAGGGGCTACAAAATGAAAAACTGTTTTTT
CDR3 protein: CASSPGGQGLQNEKLFF

CDR3 length: 15
J gene: TRBJ1-5
D gene: NA
clone size: NA
V gene: TRBV6-5
CDR3 DNA: TGTGCCAGCAGTTACAGTGACAGCCCCAATCAGCCCCAGCATTTT
CDR3 protein: CASSYSDSPNQPQHF

CDR3 length: 17
J gene: TRBJ2-4
D gene: TRBD2
clone size: NA
V gene: TRBV30
CDR3 DNA: TGTGCCTGGAGTGTATCGGGACTAGCGGGGAATAAAAACATTCAGTACTTC
CDR3 protein: CAWSVSGLAGNKNIQYF

CDR3 length: 15
J gene: TRBJ1-6
D gene: NA
clone size: once
V gene: TRBV14
CDR3 DNA: TGTGCCAGCAGCCACCAGAACGACAGGAATTCACCCCTCCACTTT
CDR3 protein: CASSHQNDRNSPLHF

CDR3 length: 16
J gene: TRBJ2-6
D gene: TRBD1
clone size: NA
V gene: TRBV7-9
CDR3 DNA: TGTGCCAGCAGCACGGGACAGGGGTCTGGGGCCAACGTCCTGACTTTC
CDR3 protein: CASSTGQGSGANVLTF

CDR3 length: 16
J gene: TRBJ1-2
D gene: NA
clone size: NA
V gene: TRBV28
CDR3 DNA: TGTGCCAGCAGTTCCCCCTCTACAGGCTCTAACTATGGCTACACCTTC
CDR3 protein: CASSSPSTGSNYGYTF

CDR3 length: 13
J gene: TRBJ1-2
D gene: TRBD1
clone size: NA
V gene: TRBV2
CDR3 DNA: TGTGCCAGCAGTGAATTGGGGACAGGGGTCTACACCTTC
CDR3 protein: CASSELGTGVYTF

CDR3 length: 15
J gene: TRBJ1-6
D gene: TRBD1
clone size: NA
V gene: TRBV7-2
CDR3 DNA: TGTGCCAGCAGCTTAGAGGGGGCCGGTAATTCACCCCTCCACTTT
CDR3 protein: CASSLEGAGNSPLHF

CDR3 length: 17
J gene: TRBJ1-1
D gene: TRBD1
clone size: NA
V gene: TRBV2
CDR3 DNA: TGTGCCAGCAGTGAAGTCTTAGGGACAGGGGCTGGCACTGAAGCTTTCTTT
CDR3 protein: CASSEVLGTGAGTEAFF

CDR3 length: 15
J gene: TRBJ1-2
D gene: NA
clone size: NA
V gene: TRBV18
CDR3 DNA: TGTGCCAGCTCACCAGGGCAGACGAAAAACTATGGCTACACCTTC
CDR3 protein: CASSPGQTKNYGYTF

CDR3 length: 14
J gene: TRBJ2-5
D gene: TRBD2
clone size: NA
V gene: TRBV5-6
CDR3 DNA: TGTGCCAGCAGCTTTAGCGGGGCCCAAGAGACCCAGTACTTC
CDR3 protein: CASSFSGAQETQYF

CDR3 length: 16
J gene: TRBJ2-2
D gene: TRBD2
clone size: NA
V gene: TRBV9
CDR3 DNA: TGTGCCAGCAGTCAAAGAGGCGGGGGGGACTACCGGGAGCTGTTTTTT
CDR3 protein: CASSQRGGGDYRELFF

CDR3 length: 15
J gene: TRBJ2-2
D gene: TRBD2
clone size: NA
V gene: TRBV7-2
CDR3 DNA: TGTGCCAGCAGCGCGGGGGGGTCGGTGACCGGGGAGCTGTTTTTT
CDR3 protein: CASSAGGSVTGELFF

CDR3 length: 14
J gene: TRBJ2-5
D gene: TRBD2
clone size: NA
V gene: TRBV6-5
CDR3 DNA: TGTGCCAGCAATCCGGGGACTACACAAGAGACCCAGTACTTC
CDR3 protein: CASNPGTTQETQYF

CDR3 length: 14
J gene: TRBJ1-5
D gene: TRBD1
clone size: NA
V gene: TRBV19
CDR3 DNA: TGTGCCAGTAGCTCGAGGGGGCGCGTTCAGCCCCAGCATTTT
CDR3 protein: CASSSRGRVQPQHF

CDR3 length: 13
J gene: TRBJ1-2
D gene: NA
clone size: few
V gene: TRBV18
CDR3 DNA: TGTGCCAGCTCACCATCGGACTTCTATGGCTACACCTTC
CDR3 protein: CASSPSDFYGYTF

CDR3 length: 17
J gene: TRBJ1-6
D gene: TRBD1
clone size: once
V gene: TRBV27
CDR3 DNA: TGTGCCAGCCGTTGGACAGGGCTAAGCTCCTATAATTCACCCCTCCACTTT
CDR3 protein: CASRWTGLSSYNSPLHF

CDR3 length: 16
J gene: TRBJ1-2
D gene: NA
clone size: NA
V gene: TRBV29-1
CDR3 DNA: TGCAGCGTGGAGGGCGGCAAAGTTGGGGAAGTCTATGGCTACACCTTC
CDR3 protein: CSVEGGKVGEVYGYTF

CDR3 length: 15
J gene: TRBJ2-1
D gene: TRBD2
clone size: NA
V gene: TRBV10-2
CDR3 DNA: TGCGCCAGCCGACTAGCGGGGAGCTCCTACAATGAGCAGTTCTTC
CDR3 protein: CASRLAGSSYNEQFF

CDR3 length: 14
J gene: TRBJ1-1
D gene: NA
clone size: NA
V gene: TRBV2
CDR3 DNA: TGTGCCAGCCGTCCTTTGACAGTGAACACTGAAGCTTTCTTT
CDR3 protein: CASRPLTVNTEAFF

CDR3 length: 16
J gene: TRBJ2-7
D gene: NA
clone size: NA
V gene: TRBV6-1
CDR3 DNA: TGTGCCAGCAGTGAATCCCACGGTCCGAGGTCCTACGAGCAGTACTTC
CDR3 protein: CASSESHGPRSYEQYF

CDR3 length: 15
J gene: TRBJ2-5
D gene: TRBD1
clone size: NA
V gene: TRBV6-5
CDR3 DNA: TGTGCCAGCAGTTACTCCGGACAGGGTTGGGAGACCCAGTACTTC
CDR3 protein: CASSYSGQGWETQYF

CDR3 length: 15
J gene: TRBJ2-3
D gene: TRBD2
clone size: NA
V gene: TRBV28
CDR3 DNA: TGTGCCAGCAGTTTGCTAGCGGGGGGGCTTTATACGCAGTATTTT
CDR3 protein: CASSLLAGGLYTQYF

CDR3 length: 15
J gene: TRBJ2-7
D gene: TRBD1
clone size: NA
V gene: TRBV5-4
CDR3 DNA: TGTGCCAGCAGCTTGGCCGGGACAGGGATCAACGAGCAGTACTTC
CDR3 protein: CASSLAGTGINEQYF

CDR3 length: 11
J gene: TRBJ1-1
D gene: NA
clone size: NA
V gene: TRBV11-2
CDR3 DNA: TGTGCCAGCAGCTCCTACACTGAAGCTTTCTTT
CDR3 protein: CASSSYTEAFF

CDR3 length: 15
J gene: TRBJ1-3
D gene: NA
clone size: NA
V gene: TRBV9
CDR3 DNA: TGTGCCAGCAGCGCCCAGGGCCTCTCTGGAAACACCATATATTTT
CDR3 protein: CASSAQGLSGNTIYF

CDR3 length: 14
J gene: TRBJ2-7
D gene: NA
clone size: NA
V gene: TRBV19
CDR3 DNA: TGTGCCAGTAGTAGCGGGTCCCGCTCCTACGAGCAGTACTTC
CDR3 protein: CASSSGSRSYEQYF

CDR3 length: 13
J gene: TRBJ1-2
D gene: TRBD1
clone size: NA
V gene: TRBV28
CDR3 DNA: TGTGCCAGCAGACCGGGACAGCCGGGGGGCTACACCTTC
CDR3 protein: CASRPGQPGGYTF

CDR3 length: 19
J gene: TRBJ2-5
D gene: TRBD1
clone size: once
V gene: TRBV2
CDR3 DNA: TGTGCCAGCAGTTCCCCATGGAGAAACAGGGGATGGCACCAAGAGACCCAGTACTTC
CDR3 protein: CASSSPWRNRGWHQETQYF

CDR3 length: 13
J gene: TRBJ1-5
D gene: NA
clone size: NA
V gene: TRBV28
CDR3 DNA: TGTGCCAGCAGTTTCGCTGGGGCCCAGCCCCAGCATTTT
CDR3 protein: CASSFAGAQPQHF

CDR3 length: 18
J gene: TRBJ2-5
D gene: TRBD2
clone size: NA
V gene: TRBV15
CDR3 DNA: TGTGCCACCAGCAGAGATCCGGCGGGGGGGGCAATCCAAGAGACCCAGTACTTC
CDR3 protein: CATSRDPAGGAIQETQYF

CDR3 length: 15
J gene: TRBJ1-2
D gene: NA
clone size: NA
V gene: TRBV9
CDR3 DNA: TGTGCCAGCAGCCCTACGTCAGGGTATAACTATGGCTACACCTTC
CDR3 protein: CASSPTSGYNYGYTF

CDR3 length: 16
J gene: TRBJ2-1
D gene: NA
clone size: few
V gene: TRBV5-6
CDR3 DNA: TGTGCCAGCAGCTTGTTACAGGCTCGCTCCTACAATGAGCAGTTCTTC
CDR3 protein: CASSLLQARSYNEQFF

CDR3 length: 14
J gene: TRBJ2-1
D gene: TRBD2
clone size: NA
V gene: TRBV10-3
CDR3 DNA: TGTGCCATCAGCGCGGGGGGGCTCGACAATGAGCAGTTCTTC
CDR3 protein: CAISAGGLDNEQFF

CDR3 length: 15
J gene: TRBJ2-1
D gene: NA
clone size: NA
V gene: TRBV11-3
CDR3 DNA: TGTGCCAGCAGCTTAGAACAGAGCTCCTACAATGAGCAGTTCTTC
CDR3 protein: CASSLEQSSYNEQFF

CDR3 length: 16
J gene: TRBJ1-6
D gene: NA
clone size: NA
V gene: TRBV5-6
CDR3 DNA: TGTGCCAGCAGCCCAGGGTTTAGCTCCTATAATTCACCCCTCCACTTT
CDR3 protein: CASSPGFSSYNSPLHF

CDR3 length: 15
J gene: TRBJ2-1
D gene: NA
clone size: NA
V gene: TRBV30
CDR3 DNA: TGTGCCTGGACTCCTAGCGCGGGACGGGACAATGAGCAGTTCTTC
CDR3 protein: CAWTPSAGRDNEQFF

CDR3 length: 16
J gene: TRBJ2-3
D gene: TRBD1
clone size: NA
V gene: TRBV6-5
CDR3 DNA: TGTGCCAGCAGTTACCATAGACAGGGGGGGACAGATACGCAGTATTTT
CDR3 protein: CASSYHRQGGTDTQYF

CDR3 length: 15
J gene: TRBJ1-5
D gene: TRBD1
clone size: NA
V gene: TRBV30
CDR3 DNA: TGTGCCTGGAGTAAGGGACAGGCCGACAATCAGCCCCAGCATTTT
CDR3 protein: CAWSKGQADNQPQHF

CDR3 length: 14
J gene: TRBJ1-1
D gene: TRBD1
clone size: NA
V gene: TRBV7-9
CDR3 DNA: TGTGCCAGCAGCTTAACCAGGGGGCACACTGAAGCTTTCTTT
CDR3 protein: CASSLTRGHTEAFF

CDR3 length: 14
J gene: TRBJ1-6
D gene: NA
clone size: NA
V gene: TRBV2
CDR3 DNA: TGTGCCACTTCAACCGGGGGGATTAATTCACCCCTCCACTTT
CDR3 protein: CATSTGGINSPLHF

CDR3 length: 18
J gene: TRBJ1-1
D gene: TRBD1
clone size: NA
V gene: TRBV18
CDR3 DNA: TGTGCCAGCTCATTAGGACCCGGGACAGGGGCCCTCAACACTGAAGCTTTCTTT
CDR3 protein: CASSLGPGTGALNTEAFF

CDR3 length: 13
J gene: TRBJ1-2
D gene: TRBD1
clone size: once
V gene: TRBV30
CDR3 DNA: TGTGCCTGGAGTGCCCAACCGGGACAGGTTAACACCTTC
CDR3 protein: CAWSAQPGQVNTF

CDR3 length: 15
J gene: TRBJ1-2
D gene: TRBD1
clone size: NA
V gene: TRBV6-2/TRBV6-3
CDR3 DNA: TGTGCCAGCAGCAGACCCGGGACAGGGGACTATGGCTACACCTTC
CDR3 protein: CASSRPGTGDYGYTF

CDR3 length: 16
J gene: TRBJ1-2
D gene: TRBD1
clone size: NA
V gene: TRBV5-1
CDR3 DNA: TGCGCCAGCAGCGTGACAGGGGGTACAGGTGGCTATGGCTACACCTTC
CDR3 protein: CASSVTGGTGGYGYTF

CDR3 length: 13
J gene: TRBJ1-3
D gene: NA
clone size: once
V gene: TRBV6-5
CDR3 DNA: TGTGCCAGCAGTTACCTATCTGGAAACACCATATATTTT
CDR3 protein: CASSYLSGNTIYF

CDR3 length: 13
J gene: TRBJ1-4
D gene: NA
clone size: NA
V gene: TRBV4-3
CDR3 DNA: TGCGCCAGCAGCCAGTGGAGTGGTGAAAAACTGTTTTTT
CDR3 protein: CASSQWSGEKLFF

CDR3 length: 15
J gene: TRBJ1-2
D gene: TRBD1
clone size: once
V gene: TRBV10-2
CDR3 DNA: TGCGCCAGCAGCCGGACAGGGACGGCGGACTATGGCTACACCTTC
CDR3 protein: CASSRTGTADYGYTF

CDR3 length: 16
J gene: TRBJ2-5
D gene: NA
clone size: NA
V gene: TRBV27
CDR3 DNA: TGTGCCAGCAGTAAACAAGCTCGTCAGGGGGGTAAGACCCAGTACTTC
CDR3 protein: CASSKQARQGGKTQYF

CDR3 length: 13
J gene: TRBJ2-5
D gene: NA
clone size: NA
V gene: TRBV19
CDR3 DNA: TGTGCCAGTAGTATTGGGCAACAAGAGACCCAGTACTTC
CDR3 protein: CASSIGQQETQYF

CDR3 length: 14
J gene: TRBJ1-5
D gene: NA
clone size: NA
V gene: TRBV6-5
CDR3 DNA: TGTGCCAGCACAGGGTTTTATAGCAATCAGCCCCAGCATTTT
CDR3 protein: CASTGFYSNQPQHF

CDR3 length: 16
J gene: TRBJ1-3
D gene: NA
clone size: NA
V gene: TRBV6-2/TRBV6-3
CDR3 DNA: TGTGCCAGCAGTACCCGGGACAAAACCTCTGGAAACACCATATATTTT
CDR3 protein: CASSTRDKTSGNTIYF

CDR3 length: 15
J gene: TRBJ2-3
D gene: NA
clone size: NA
V gene: TRBV30
CDR3 DNA: TGTGCCTGGAGGAGAGATCCTCGGGGCACAGATACGCAGTATTTT
CDR3 protein: CAWRRDPRGTDTQYF